This TCR beta chain is from a study of cytotoxic CD8 clonotypes in ibrutinib-treated CLL. Study-wide results and caveats: A rise in clonality was seen at ibrutinib response, and a fall back toward baseline was seen at progression. In comparison with age-matched healthy donors, baseline clonality was higher and tracked circulating CD8+ T-cell counts.

Depths of 1 in 200,000 to 1 in 1 million T cells were the sequencing target. Profiled with immunoSEQ multiplex PCR; TCRdb holds only in-frame clones, not every one. Of some 29,000 clones listed, more than 75% are singletons. The count of this clone is one. Antigen specificity is unknown. This CDR3 is built from 16 residues. Trimming left V 0 bases short and J 2 bases short, with 10 bases between. The germline gives CDR1 SEHNR, CDR2 FQNEAQ (reference sequence). The material sequenced was PBMCs, taken after 36 months of ibrutinib treatment. This sequence was found in a human donor with chronic lymphocytic leukemia. V usage is TRBV7-9 and J usage is TRBJ2-2; no clear D. CDR3 sequence: CASSLAVDLNTGELFF. CDR3 in DNA: TGTGCCAGCAGCTTAGCCGTGGACCTAAACACCGGGGAGCTGTTTTTT.